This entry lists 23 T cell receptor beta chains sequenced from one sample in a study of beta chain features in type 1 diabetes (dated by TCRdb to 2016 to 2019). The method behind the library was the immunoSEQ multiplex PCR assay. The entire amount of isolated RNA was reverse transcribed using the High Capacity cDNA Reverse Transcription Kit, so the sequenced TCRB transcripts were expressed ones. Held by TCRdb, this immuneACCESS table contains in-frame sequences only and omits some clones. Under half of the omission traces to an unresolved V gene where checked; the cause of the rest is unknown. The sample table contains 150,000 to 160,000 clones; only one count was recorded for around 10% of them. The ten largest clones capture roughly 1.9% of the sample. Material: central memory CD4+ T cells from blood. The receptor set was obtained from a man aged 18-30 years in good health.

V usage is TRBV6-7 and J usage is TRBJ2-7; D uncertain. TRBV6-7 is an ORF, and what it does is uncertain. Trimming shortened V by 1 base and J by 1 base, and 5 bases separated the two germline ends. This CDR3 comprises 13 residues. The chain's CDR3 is CASSYLTSYEQYF. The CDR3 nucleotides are TGTGCCAGCAGTTACTTGACATCCTACGAGCAGTACTTC.

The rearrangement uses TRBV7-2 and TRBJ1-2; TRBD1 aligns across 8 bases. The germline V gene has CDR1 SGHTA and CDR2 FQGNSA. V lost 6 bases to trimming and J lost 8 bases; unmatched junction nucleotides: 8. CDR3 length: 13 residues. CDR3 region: CASSSGQGGGYTF. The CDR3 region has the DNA TGTGCCAGCAGTAGCGGACAGGGTGGCGGCTACACCTTC.

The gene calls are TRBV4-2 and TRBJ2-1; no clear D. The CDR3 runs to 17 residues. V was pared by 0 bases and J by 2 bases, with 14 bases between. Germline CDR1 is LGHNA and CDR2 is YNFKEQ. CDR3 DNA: TGTGCCAGCAGCCAAGATTCGCCTAGAATTACCTACAATGAGCAGTTCTTC. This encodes CASSQDSPRITYNEQFF.

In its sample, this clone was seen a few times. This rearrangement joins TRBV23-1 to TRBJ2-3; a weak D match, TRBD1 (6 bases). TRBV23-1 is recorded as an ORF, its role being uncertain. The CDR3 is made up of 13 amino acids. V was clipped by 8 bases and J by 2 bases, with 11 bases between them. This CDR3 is CASPRDNTDTQYF. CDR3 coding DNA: TGCGCCAGCCCTCGGGACAACACAGATACGCAGTATTTT.

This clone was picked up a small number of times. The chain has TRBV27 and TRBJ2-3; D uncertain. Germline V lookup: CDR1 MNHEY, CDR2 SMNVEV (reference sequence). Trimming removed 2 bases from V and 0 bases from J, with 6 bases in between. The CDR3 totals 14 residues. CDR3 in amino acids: CASSLRSSTDTQYF. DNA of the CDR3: TGTGCCAGCAGTTTAAGGTCTAGCACAGATACGCAGTATTTT.

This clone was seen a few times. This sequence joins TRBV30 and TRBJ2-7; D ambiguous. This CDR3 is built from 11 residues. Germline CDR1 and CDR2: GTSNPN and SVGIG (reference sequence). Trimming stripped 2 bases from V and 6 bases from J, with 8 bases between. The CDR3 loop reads CAWSRKSEQYF. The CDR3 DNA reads TGTGCCTGGAGTAGGAAAAGCGAGCAGTACTTC.

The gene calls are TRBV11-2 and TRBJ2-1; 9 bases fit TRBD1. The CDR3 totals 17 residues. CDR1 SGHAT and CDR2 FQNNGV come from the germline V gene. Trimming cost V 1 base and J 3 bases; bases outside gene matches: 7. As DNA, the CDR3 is TGTGCCAGCAGCTTAGGCCGAGGGACAGGGAACTACAATGAGCAGTTCTTC. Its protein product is CASSLGRGTGNYNEQFF.

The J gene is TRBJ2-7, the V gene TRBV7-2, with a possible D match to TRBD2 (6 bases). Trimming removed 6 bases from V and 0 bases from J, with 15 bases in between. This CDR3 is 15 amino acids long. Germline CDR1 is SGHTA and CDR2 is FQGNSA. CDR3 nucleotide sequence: TGTGCCAGCAGTGGAGACGTGACTAGCTCCTACGAGCAGTACTTC. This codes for CASSGDVTSSYEQYF.

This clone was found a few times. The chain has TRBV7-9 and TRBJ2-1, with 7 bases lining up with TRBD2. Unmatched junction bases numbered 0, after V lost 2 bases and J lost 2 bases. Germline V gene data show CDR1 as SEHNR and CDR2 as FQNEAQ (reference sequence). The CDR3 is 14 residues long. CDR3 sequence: CASSLSGTYNEQFF. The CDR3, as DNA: TGTGCCAGCAGCTTAAGCGGGACCTACAATGAGCAGTTCTTC.

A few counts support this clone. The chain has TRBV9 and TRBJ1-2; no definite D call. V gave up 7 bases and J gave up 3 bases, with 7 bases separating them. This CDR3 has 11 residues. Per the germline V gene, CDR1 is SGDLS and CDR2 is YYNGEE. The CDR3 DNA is TGTGCCAGCGTGCGAGACTATGGCTACACCTTC. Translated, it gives CASVRDYGYTF.

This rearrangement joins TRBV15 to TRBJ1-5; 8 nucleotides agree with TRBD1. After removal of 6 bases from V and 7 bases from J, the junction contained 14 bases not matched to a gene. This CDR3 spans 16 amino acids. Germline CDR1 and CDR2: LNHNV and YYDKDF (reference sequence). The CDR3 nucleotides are TGTGCCACCAGTCTCCCAGGACAGGGCTACAACCAGCCCCAGCATTTT. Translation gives CATSLPGQGYNQPQHF.

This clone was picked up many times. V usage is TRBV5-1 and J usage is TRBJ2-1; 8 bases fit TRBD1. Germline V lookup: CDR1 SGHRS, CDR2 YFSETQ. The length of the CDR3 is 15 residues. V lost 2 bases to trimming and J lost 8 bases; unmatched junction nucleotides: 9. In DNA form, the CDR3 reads TGCGCCAGCAGCTTACGGACAGGGCCGGGGTATGAGCAGTTCTTC. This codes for CASSLRTGPGYEQFF.

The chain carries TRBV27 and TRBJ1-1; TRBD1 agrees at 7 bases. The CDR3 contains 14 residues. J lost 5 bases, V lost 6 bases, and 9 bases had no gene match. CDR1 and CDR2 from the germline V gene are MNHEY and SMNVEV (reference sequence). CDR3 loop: CASSSRQGRTEAFF. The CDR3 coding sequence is TGTGCCAGCAGCTCTAGACAGGGCCGGACTGAAGCTTTCTTT.

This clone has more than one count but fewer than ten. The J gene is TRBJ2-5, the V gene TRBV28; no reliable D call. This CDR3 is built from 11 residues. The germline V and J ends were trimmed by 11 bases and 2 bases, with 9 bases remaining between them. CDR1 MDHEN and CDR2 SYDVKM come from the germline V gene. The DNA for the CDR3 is TGTGCCTCCAGGCTACAAGAGACCCAGTACTTC. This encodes CASRLQETQYF.

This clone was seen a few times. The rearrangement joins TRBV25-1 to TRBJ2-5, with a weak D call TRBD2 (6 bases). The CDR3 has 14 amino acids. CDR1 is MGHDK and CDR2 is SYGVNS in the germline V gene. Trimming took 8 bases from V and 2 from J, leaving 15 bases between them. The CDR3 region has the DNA TGTGCCAGCGCCCTGAGCGGGTCTCAAGAGACCCAGTACTTC. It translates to CASALSGSQETQYF. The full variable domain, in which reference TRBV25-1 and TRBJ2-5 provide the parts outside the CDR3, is EADIYQTPRYLVIGTGKKITLECSQTMGHDKMYWYQQDPGMELHLIHYSYGVNSTEKGDLSSESTVSRIRTEHFPLTLESARPSHTSQYLCASALSGSQETQYFGPGTRLLVL.

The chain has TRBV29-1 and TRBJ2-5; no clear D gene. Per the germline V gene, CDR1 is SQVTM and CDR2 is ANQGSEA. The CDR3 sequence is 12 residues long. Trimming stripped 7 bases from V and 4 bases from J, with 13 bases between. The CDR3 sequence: CSGALGSETQYF. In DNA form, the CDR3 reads TGCAGCGGGGCGTTGGGATCAGAGACCCAGTACTTC.

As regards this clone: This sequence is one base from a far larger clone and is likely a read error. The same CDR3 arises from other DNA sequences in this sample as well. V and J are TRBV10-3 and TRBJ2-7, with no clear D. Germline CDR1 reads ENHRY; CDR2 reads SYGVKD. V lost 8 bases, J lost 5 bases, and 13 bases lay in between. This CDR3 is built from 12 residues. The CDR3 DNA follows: TGTGCCATCGGGCGGCTAACGGACGAGCAGTACTTC. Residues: CAIGRLTDEQYF.

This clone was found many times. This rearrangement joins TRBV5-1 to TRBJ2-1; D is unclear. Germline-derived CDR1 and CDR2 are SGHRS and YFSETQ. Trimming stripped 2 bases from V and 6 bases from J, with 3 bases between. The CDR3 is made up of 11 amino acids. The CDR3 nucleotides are TGCGCCAGCAGCTTACTCAATGAGCAGTTCTTC. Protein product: CASSLLNEQFF.

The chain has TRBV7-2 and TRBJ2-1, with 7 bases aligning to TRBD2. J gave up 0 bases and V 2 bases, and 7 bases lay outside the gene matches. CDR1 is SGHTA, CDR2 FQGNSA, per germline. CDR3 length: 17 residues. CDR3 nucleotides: TGTGCCAGCAGCTTAATCCCGGCGGGAGCCTCCTACAATGAGCAGTTCTTC. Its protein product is CASSLIPAGASYNEQFF.

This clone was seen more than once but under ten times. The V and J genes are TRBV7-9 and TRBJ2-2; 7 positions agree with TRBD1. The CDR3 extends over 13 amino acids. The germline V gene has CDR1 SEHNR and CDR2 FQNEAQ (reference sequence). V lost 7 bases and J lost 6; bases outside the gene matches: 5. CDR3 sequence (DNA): TGTGCCAGCAACACAGGGGAGCCCGGGGAGCTGTTTTTT. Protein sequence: CASNTGEPGELFF.

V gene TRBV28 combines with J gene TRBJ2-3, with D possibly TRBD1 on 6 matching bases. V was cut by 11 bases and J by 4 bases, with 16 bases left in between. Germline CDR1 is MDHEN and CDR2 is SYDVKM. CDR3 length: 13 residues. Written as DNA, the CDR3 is TGTGCCGGGGCAAGAGGGGGATCAGATACGCAGTATTTT. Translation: CAGARGGSDTQYF.

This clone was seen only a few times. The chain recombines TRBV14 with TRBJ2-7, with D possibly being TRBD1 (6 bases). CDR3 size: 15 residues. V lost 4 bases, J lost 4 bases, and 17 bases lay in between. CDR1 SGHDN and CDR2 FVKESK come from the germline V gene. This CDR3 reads CASSLSTGTAYEQYF. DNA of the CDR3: TGTGCCAGCAGCCTTTCGACAGGTACGGCGTACGAGCAGTACTTC.

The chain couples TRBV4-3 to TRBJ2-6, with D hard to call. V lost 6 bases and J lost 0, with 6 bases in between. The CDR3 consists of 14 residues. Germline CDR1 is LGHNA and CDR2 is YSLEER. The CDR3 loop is CASSQISGANVLTF. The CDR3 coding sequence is TGCGCCAGCAGTCAAATCTCTGGGGCCAACGTCCTGACTTTC.